This T cell receptor (beta chain) was identified during a study of blood T cell repertoires in COVID-19. V lost 0 bases and J lost 6; bases outside the gene matches: 6. Germline V gives CDR1 SGHRS, CDR2 YFSETQ. CDR3 length equals 15 residues. Someone with COVID-19 had been met by exposed participants within 2 weeks before study entry. Clones were sequenced by immunoSEQ multiplex PCR, and TCRdb holds only the in-frame ones, with some missing. The repertoire holds some 300,000 clones, 90% to 95% seen once, with less than 4% in the top ten. The rearrangement joins TRBV5-1 to TRBJ2-5; TRBD2 agrees at 9 bases. Sequenced sample: PBMCs or T cells enriched from blood (not recorded which). The sequence came from a woman aged 25-40 years who had been exposed to COVID-19. As DNA, the CDR3 is TGCGCCAGCAGCTTGGTGGCTAGCGGGGAACAGACCCAGTACTTC. This gives the protein CASSLVASGEQTQYF.